A selection of T cell receptor beta chains follows, all from one sample in a study of cytomegalovirus exposure and HLA in healthy donors. Data came from immunoSEQ multiplex PCR; TCRdb stores just in-frame clones and leaves some out. This table holds 150,000 to 200,000 clones, 75% found once. The material sequenced was PBMCs. These receptors were collected from a woman between 40 and 55 years old in good health and CMV-seropositive. The CDR3 runs from the conserved cysteine through the conserved F or W. Each record gives: V gene, D gene, clone size, J gene, CDR3 protein, CDR3 DNA. A D gene is named only where the DNA matches it firmly. Size is stated for part of the rows, as once, few or many counts, or as a class when the clone is expanded.

v_gene: TRBV29-1
d_gene: NA
abundance: NA
j_gene: TRBJ1-2
CDR3aa: CSVRAGYGYTF
CDR3nt: TGCAGCGTGCGCGCGGGCTATGGCTACACCTTC

v_gene: TRBV27
d_gene: NA
abundance: NA
j_gene: TRBJ1-2
CDR3aa: CASSLTGGASYGYTF
CDR3nt: TGTGCCAGCAGTTTAACGGGGGGCGCATCATATGGCTACACCTTC

v_gene: TRBV15
d_gene: NA
abundance: NA
j_gene: TRBJ1-5
CDR3aa: CATSRDRGNQPQHF
CDR3nt: TGTGCCACCAGCAGAGATCGGGGGAATCAGCCCCAGCATTTT

v_gene: TRBV4-3
d_gene: TRBD1
abundance: NA
j_gene: TRBJ2-7
CDR3aa: CASSRAGQATYEQYF
CDR3nt: TGCGCCAGCAGCCGCGCGGGACAGGCTACCTACGAGCAGTACTTC

v_gene: TRBV5-4
d_gene: NA
abundance: NA
j_gene: TRBJ1-2
CDR3aa: CASSLVTGGYTF
CDR3nt: TGTGCCAGCAGCTTGGTGACAGGCGGCTACACCTTC

v_gene: TRBV15
d_gene: NA
abundance: NA
j_gene: TRBJ1-2
CDR3aa: CATSRDILRVNNYGYTF
CDR3nt: TGTGCCACCAGCAGAGATATCCTCAGGGTAAATAACTATGGCTACACCTTC

v_gene: TRBV19
d_gene: TRBD2
abundance: NA
j_gene: TRBJ2-1
CDR3aa: CASRTSGNEQFF
CDR3nt: TGTGCCAGTAGAACTAGCGGGAATGAGCAGTTCTTC

v_gene: TRBV19
d_gene: NA
abundance: NA
j_gene: TRBJ1-1
CDR3aa: CASSSNTEAFF
CDR3nt: TGTGCCAGTAGCTCGAACACTGAAGCTTTCTTT

v_gene: TRBV9
d_gene: TRBD2
abundance: NA
j_gene: TRBJ2-1
CDR3aa: CASSVGLAGESEQFF
CDR3nt: TGTGCCAGCAGCGTAGGACTAGCGGGAGAAAGTGAGCAGTTCTTC

v_gene: TRBV21-1
d_gene: NA
abundance: NA
j_gene: TRBJ1-3
CDR3aa: CASSKARAGGWSGNTIYF
CDR3nt: TGTGCCAGCAGCAAAGCGCGGGCAGGTGGGTGGTCTGGAAACACCATATATTTT

v_gene: TRBV5-6
d_gene: NA
abundance: NA
j_gene: TRBJ2-7
CDR3aa: CASTPRDKVGYEQYF
CDR3nt: TGTGCCAGCACCCCCCGGGACAAGGTTGGATACGAGCAGTACTTC

v_gene: TRBV6-5
d_gene: TRBD1
abundance: NA
j_gene: TRBJ2-7
CDR3aa: CASTNRAGGSYEQYF
CDR3nt: TGTGCCAGCACCAACCGGGCAGGGGGATCGTACGAGCAGTACTTC

v_gene: TRBV19
d_gene: NA
abundance: NA
j_gene: TRBJ2-1
CDR3aa: CASSIGPQSYNEQFF
CDR3nt: TGTGCCAGTAGTATAGGGCCACAGTCCTACAATGAGCAGTTCTTC

v_gene: TRBV4-1
d_gene: NA
abundance: NA
j_gene: TRBJ2-5
CDR3aa: CASSQIPSPGQETQYF
CDR3nt: TGCGCCAGCAGCCAAATCCCGAGTCCCGGGCAAGAGACCCAGTACTTC

v_gene: TRBV5-8
d_gene: NA
abundance: NA
j_gene: TRBJ1-2
CDR3aa: CASSLTSYGYTF
CDR3nt: TGTGCCAGCAGCTTAACCAGCTATGGCTACACCTTC

v_gene: TRBV28
d_gene: TRBD1
abundance: NA
j_gene: TRBJ2-7
CDR3aa: CASSLGTGGSYEQYF
CDR3nt: TGTGCCAGCAGTTTGGGGACAGGGGGTTCCTACGAGCAGTACTTC

v_gene: TRBV5-4
d_gene: TRBD2
abundance: NA
j_gene: TRBJ2-2
CDR3aa: CASSNKGGEGTGELFF
CDR3nt: TGTGCCAGCAGCAACAAAGGCGGGGAGGGAACCGGGGAGCTGTTTTTT

v_gene: TRBV19
d_gene: NA
abundance: NA
j_gene: TRBJ1-5
CDR3aa: CASSSQGAGASNQPQHF
CDR3nt: TGTGCCAGTAGTTCCCAAGGGGCGGGGGCGAGCAATCAGCCCCAGCATTTT

v_gene: TRBV19
d_gene: NA
abundance: few
j_gene: TRBJ1-1
CDR3aa: CASTRVGEAFF
CDR3nt: TGTGCCAGTACGAGAGTTGGTGAAGCTTTCTTT

v_gene: TRBV27
d_gene: NA
abundance: NA
j_gene: TRBJ1-3
CDR3aa: CASSLHGQGNTIYF
CDR3nt: TGTGCCAGCAGTTTACACGGACAGGGAAACACCATATATTTT

v_gene: TRBV4-3
d_gene: TRBD2
abundance: NA
j_gene: TRBJ2-3
CDR3aa: CASSQLAGGPPDTQYF
CDR3nt: TGCGCCAGCAGCCAGCTAGCGGGAGGGCCCCCAGATACGCAGTATTTT

v_gene: TRBV7-3
d_gene: TRBD1
abundance: NA
j_gene: TRBJ2-7
CDR3aa: CASKSTQGPSYEQYF
CDR3nt: TGTGCCAGCAAATCTACACAGGGGCCCTCCTACGAGCAGTACTTC

v_gene: TRBV9
d_gene: NA
abundance: few
j_gene: TRBJ2-3
CDR3aa: CASSVEGTGSQDTQYF
CDR3nt: TGTGCCAGCAGCGTAGAGGGTACAGGGTCACAAGATACGCAGTATTTT

v_gene: TRBV28
d_gene: NA
abundance: few
j_gene: TRBJ2-1
CDR3aa: CASRNDFNEQFF
CDR3nt: TGTGCCAGCAGAAACGACTTCAATGAGCAGTTCTTC

v_gene: TRBV4-3
d_gene: NA
abundance: NA
j_gene: TRBJ2-7
CDR3aa: CASSQGGAGGTYEQYF
CDR3nt: TGCGCCAGCAGCCAAGGCGGGGCGGGCGGGACCTACGAGCAGTACTTC

v_gene: TRBV13
d_gene: NA
abundance: NA
j_gene: TRBJ2-3
CDR3aa: CASSLRDTQYF
CDR3nt: TGTGCCAGCAGCTTACGAGATACGCAGTATTTT

v_gene: TRBV28
d_gene: TRBD1
abundance: once
j_gene: TRBJ2-7
CDR3aa: CASSIRDRAPEQYF
CDR3nt: TGTGCCAGCAGTATCCGTGACAGGGCCCCCGAGCAGTACTTC

v_gene: TRBV5-1
d_gene: TRBD1
abundance: NA
j_gene: TRBJ1-4
CDR3aa: CASRITGDNEKLFF
CDR3nt: TGCGCCAGCAGAATTACAGGGGATAATGAAAAACTGTTTTTT

v_gene: TRBV5-1
d_gene: TRBD2
abundance: NA
j_gene: TRBJ2-3
CDR3aa: CASSTGTSGPSTDTQYF
CDR3nt: TGCGCCAGCAGCACCGGGACTAGCGGTCCTAGCACAGATACGCAGTATTTT

v_gene: TRBV28
d_gene: NA
abundance: NA
j_gene: TRBJ2-7
CDR3aa: CASSFSSYEQYF
CDR3nt: TGTGCCAGCAGTTTTTCGTCTTACGAGCAGTACTTC

v_gene: TRBV7-9
d_gene: NA
abundance: once
j_gene: TRBJ1-2
CDR3aa: CASSLSGGTLTHGYTF
CDR3nt: TGTGCCAGCAGCTTAAGCGGGGGGACCTTAACTCACGGCTACACCTTC

v_gene: TRBV29-1
d_gene: TRBD1
abundance: NA
j_gene: TRBJ1-2
CDR3aa: CSVGPDRVSYGYTF
CDR3nt: TGCAGCGTTGGACCGGACAGGGTTTCCTATGGCTACACCTTC

v_gene: TRBV10-3
d_gene: TRBD1
abundance: NA
j_gene: TRBJ1-2
CDR3aa: CAISKGQGSGYTF
CDR3nt: TGTGCCATCAGTAAAGGACAGGGTAGTGGCTACACCTTC

v_gene: TRBV2
d_gene: NA
abundance: once
j_gene: TRBJ2-1
CDR3aa: CASSPYDRLGSSYNEQFF
CDR3nt: TGTGCCAGCAGTCCATACGACCGTCTAGGCAGCTCCTACAATGAGCAGTTCTTC

v_gene: TRBV7-3
d_gene: NA
abundance: NA
j_gene: TRBJ1-1
CDR3aa: CASSPSTVNTEAFF
CDR3nt: TGTGCCAGCAGCCCGTCGACAGTAAACACTGAAGCTTTCTTT

v_gene: TRBV7-2
d_gene: TRBD2
abundance: NA
j_gene: TRBJ2-3
CDR3aa: CASSSWASGSTDTQYF
CDR3nt: TGTGCCAGCAGCTCCTGGGCTAGCGGCAGCACAGATACGCAGTATTTT

v_gene: TRBV27
d_gene: NA
abundance: NA
j_gene: TRBJ2-7
CDR3aa: CASSFTYEQYF
CDR3nt: TGTGCCAGCAGTTTCACCTACGAGCAGTACTTC

v_gene: TRBV9
d_gene: NA
abundance: once
j_gene: TRBJ1-1
CDR3aa: CASSVVPRAEAFF
CDR3nt: TGTGCCAGCAGCGTAGTACCCAGGGCTGAAGCTTTCTTT

v_gene: TRBV25-1
d_gene: NA
abundance: many
j_gene: TRBJ2-7
CDR3aa: CASNRGQNEQYF
CDR3nt: TGTGCCAGCAACCGAGGACAGAACGAGCAGTACTTC

v_gene: TRBV9
d_gene: TRBD2
abundance: NA
j_gene: TRBJ2-3
CDR3aa: CASNPGGEGRTDTQYF
CDR3nt: TGTGCCAGCAACCCTGGGGGGGAGGGCCGCACAGATACGCAGTATTTT

v_gene: TRBV30
d_gene: NA
abundance: NA
j_gene: TRBJ2-3
CDR3aa: CAWSLTNTDTQYF
CDR3nt: TGTGCCTGGAGTCTAACTAACACAGATACGCAGTATTTT

v_gene: TRBV7-2
d_gene: TRBD1
abundance: NA
j_gene: TRBJ1-5
CDR3aa: CASRPWGQGVLHF
CDR3nt: TGTGCCAGCAGACCGTGGGGACAGGGCGTTCTGCATTTT

v_gene: TRBV7-2
d_gene: NA
abundance: NA
j_gene: TRBJ1-1
CDR3aa: CASSPHRVGTEAFF
CDR3nt: TGTGCCAGCAGCCCGCACAGGGTCGGCACTGAAGCTTTCTTT

v_gene: TRBV7-2
d_gene: NA
abundance: once
j_gene: TRBJ2-2
CDR3aa: CASSLALRSGELFF
CDR3nt: TGTGCCAGCAGCTTAGCGCTCAGGTCCGGGGAGCTGTTTTTT

v_gene: TRBV5-4
d_gene: NA
abundance: NA
j_gene: TRBJ2-1
CDR3aa: CASSLGLDGDNEQFF
CDR3nt: TGTGCCAGCAGCTTGGGACTAGACGGGGACAATGAGCAGTTCTTC

v_gene: TRBV25-1
d_gene: NA
abundance: once
j_gene: TRBJ2-5
CDR3aa: CASSEFGVETQYF
CDR3nt: TGTGCCAGCAGTGAATTCGGGGTTGAGACCCAGTACTTC

v_gene: TRBV30
d_gene: NA
abundance: NA
j_gene: TRBJ1-2
CDR3aa: CAWSVNYYGYTF
CDR3nt: TGTGCCTGGAGTGTAAACTACTATGGCTACACCTTC

v_gene: TRBV19
d_gene: TRBD1
abundance: NA
j_gene: TRBJ1-1
CDR3aa: CASSARQGAGTEAFF
CDR3nt: TGTGCCAGTAGTGCGCGACAGGGGGCTGGCACTGAAGCTTTCTTT

v_gene: TRBV11-1
d_gene: TRBD1
abundance: NA
j_gene: TRBJ1-4
CDR3aa: CASSSRTGTEKLFF
CDR3nt: TGTGCCAGCAGCTCAAGGACAGGGACCGAAAAACTGTTTTTT

v_gene: TRBV6-1
d_gene: TRBD2
abundance: NA
j_gene: TRBJ2-7
CDR3aa: CASSDMPGGPVDEQYF
CDR3nt: TGTGCCAGCAGTGACATGCCGGGGGGGCCAGTCGACGAGCAGTACTTC

v_gene: TRBV7-2
d_gene: TRBD2
abundance: NA
j_gene: TRBJ2-7
CDR3aa: CASSRSGRTYEQYF
CDR3nt: TGTGCCAGCAGCCGTAGCGGGAGAACTTACGAGCAGTACTTC

v_gene: TRBV28
d_gene: TRBD1
abundance: NA
j_gene: TRBJ1-5
CDR3aa: CASRFRDRVGQPQHF
CDR3nt: TGTGCCAGCAGGTTCCGGGACAGGGTGGGTCAGCCCCAGCATTTT

v_gene: TRBV7-3
d_gene: NA
abundance: few
j_gene: TRBJ2-2
CDR3aa: CASSLSAGLSTGELFF
CDR3nt: TGTGCCAGCAGCTTATCGGCGGGGCTGAGCACCGGGGAGCTGTTTTTT

v_gene: TRBV5-4
d_gene: TRBD2
abundance: NA
j_gene: TRBJ2-1
CDR3aa: CASRGTSGNYNEQFF
CDR3nt: TGTGCCAGCAGGGGGACTAGCGGGAATTACAATGAGCAGTTCTTC

v_gene: TRBV27
d_gene: NA
abundance: NA
j_gene: TRBJ2-1
CDR3aa: CASSSSSDEQFF
CDR3nt: TGTGCCAGCAGTTCCAGTAGCGATGAGCAGTTCTTC

v_gene: TRBV27
d_gene: NA
abundance: NA
j_gene: TRBJ2-5
CDR3aa: CASRGTRQYF
CDR3nt: TGTGCCAGCAGGGGGACTCGGCAGTACTTC

v_gene: TRBV15
d_gene: TRBD1
abundance: NA
j_gene: TRBJ1-4
CDR3aa: CATSRGGTAATNEKLFF
CDR3nt: TGTGCCACCAGCAGAGGTGGGACAGCGGCAACTAATGAAAAACTGTTTTTT